This entry features one T cell receptor beta chain sequence. The source of the sample is a study of blood T cell repertoires in COVID-19. The overall study: Spain, Italy and the United States supplied samples that represented acute and convalescent COVID-19. Nucleic acid was either cDNA or gDNA, and it came from T cells, B-cell-depleted T cells, or PBMCs.

Germline CDR1 reads WSHSY; CDR2 reads SAAADI. The V segment lost 0 bases and the J segment 5 bases; nucleotides outside the gene matches: 6. This CDR3 spans 16 amino acids. In the original processing: Amplification from reference gene primers served as the basis for estimated nucleated cell counts. The repertoire was sequenced with immunoSEQ multiplex PCR; TCRdb's copy has only in-frame clones and lacks some. That table furnishes V, J and clone size, whereas the DNA furnished D and trimming. The sample lists 15,000 to 20,000 clones; about 93% were seen once. The rearrangement links TRBV10-2 to TRBJ2-1; TRBD2 matches at 8 bases. The receptor was derived from a man aged 55 to 70 with active COVID-19. The sample was peripheral blood. As DNA, the CDR3 is TGCGCCAGCAGTGAGTCTGGAACGGGGGGGCACAATGAGCAGTTCTTC. As protein: CASSESGTGGHNEQFF.